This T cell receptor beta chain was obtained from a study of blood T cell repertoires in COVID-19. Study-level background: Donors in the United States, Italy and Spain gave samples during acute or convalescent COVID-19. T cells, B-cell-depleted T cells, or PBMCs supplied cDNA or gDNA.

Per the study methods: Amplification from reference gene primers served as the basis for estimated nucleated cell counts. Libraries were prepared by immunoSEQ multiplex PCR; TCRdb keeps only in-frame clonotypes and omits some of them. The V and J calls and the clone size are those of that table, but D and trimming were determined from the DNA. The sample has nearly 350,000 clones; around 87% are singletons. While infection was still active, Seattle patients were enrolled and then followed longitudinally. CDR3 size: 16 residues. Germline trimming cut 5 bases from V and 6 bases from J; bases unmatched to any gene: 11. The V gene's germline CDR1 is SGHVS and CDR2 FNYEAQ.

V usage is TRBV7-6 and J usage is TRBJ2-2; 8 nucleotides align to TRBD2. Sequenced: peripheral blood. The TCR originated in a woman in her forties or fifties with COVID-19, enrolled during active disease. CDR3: CASSPLGREVAGELFF. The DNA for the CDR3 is TGTGCCAGCAGCCCGTTAGGGCGGGAGGTTGCCGGGGAGCTGTTTTTT. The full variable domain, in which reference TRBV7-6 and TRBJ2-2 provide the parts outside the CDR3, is GAGVSQSPRYKVTKRGQDVALRCDPISGHVSLYWYRQALGQGPEFLTYFNYEAQQDKSGLPNDRFSAERPEGSISTLTIQRTEQRDSAMYRCASSPLGREVAGELFFGEGSRLTVL.